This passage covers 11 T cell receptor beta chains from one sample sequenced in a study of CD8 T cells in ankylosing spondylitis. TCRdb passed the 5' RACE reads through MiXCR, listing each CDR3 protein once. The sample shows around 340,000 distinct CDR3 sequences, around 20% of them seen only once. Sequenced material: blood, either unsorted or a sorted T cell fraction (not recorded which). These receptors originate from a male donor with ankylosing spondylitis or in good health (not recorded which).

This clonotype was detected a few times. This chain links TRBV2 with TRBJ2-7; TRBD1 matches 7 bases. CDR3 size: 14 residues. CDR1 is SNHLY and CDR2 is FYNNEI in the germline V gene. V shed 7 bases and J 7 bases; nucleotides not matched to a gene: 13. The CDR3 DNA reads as TGTGCCAGCATTCCAAGGACAGGCACGGGGGAGCAGTACTTC. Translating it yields CASIPRTGTGEQYF.

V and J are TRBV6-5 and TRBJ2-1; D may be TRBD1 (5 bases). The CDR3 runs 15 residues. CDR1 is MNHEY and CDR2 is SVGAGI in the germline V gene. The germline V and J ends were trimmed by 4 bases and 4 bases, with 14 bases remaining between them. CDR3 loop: CASSSTDTQYNEQFF. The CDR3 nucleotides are TGTGCCAGCAGTTCGACAGACACTCAATACAATGAGCAGTTCTTC.

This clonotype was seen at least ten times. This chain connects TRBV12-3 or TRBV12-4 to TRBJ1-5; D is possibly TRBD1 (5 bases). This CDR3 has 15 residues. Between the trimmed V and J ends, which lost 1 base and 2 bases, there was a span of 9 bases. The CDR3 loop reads CASSLGRGGNQPQHF. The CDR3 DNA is TGTGCCAGCAGTTTAGGGCGAGGGGGCAATCAGCCCCAGCATTTT.

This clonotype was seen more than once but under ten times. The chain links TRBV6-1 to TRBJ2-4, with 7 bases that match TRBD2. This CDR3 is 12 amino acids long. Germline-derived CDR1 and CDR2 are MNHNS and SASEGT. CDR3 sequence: CGTRGGGDIQYF. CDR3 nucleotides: TGTGGCACCCGGGGTGGGGGGGACATTCAGTACTTC.

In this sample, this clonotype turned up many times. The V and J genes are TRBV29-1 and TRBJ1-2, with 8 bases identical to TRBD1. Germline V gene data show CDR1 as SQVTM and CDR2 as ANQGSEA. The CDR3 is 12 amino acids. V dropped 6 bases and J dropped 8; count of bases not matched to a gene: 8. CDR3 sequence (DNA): TGCAGCGTGACAGGGGCGAGTGAGGGCTACACCTTC. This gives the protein CSVTGASEGYTF.

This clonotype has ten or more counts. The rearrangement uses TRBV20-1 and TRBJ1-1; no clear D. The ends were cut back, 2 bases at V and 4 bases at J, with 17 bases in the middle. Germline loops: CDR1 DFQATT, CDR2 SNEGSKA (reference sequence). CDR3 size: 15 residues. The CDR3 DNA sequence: TGCAGTGCTAGAAGTCTGGTTGCGGCAGGCACTGAAGCTTTCTTT. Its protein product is CSARSLVAAGTEAFF.

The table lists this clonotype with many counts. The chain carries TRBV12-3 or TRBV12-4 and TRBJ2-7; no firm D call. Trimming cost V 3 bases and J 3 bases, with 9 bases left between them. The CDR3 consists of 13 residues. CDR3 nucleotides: TGTGCCAGCAGTTTTGCCGAGAACTACGAGCAGTACTTC. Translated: CASSFAENYEQYF.

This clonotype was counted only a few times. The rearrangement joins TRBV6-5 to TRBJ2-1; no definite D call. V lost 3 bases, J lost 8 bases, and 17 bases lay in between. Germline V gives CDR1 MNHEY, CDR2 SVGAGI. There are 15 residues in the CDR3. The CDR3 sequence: CASSYFAPPTDEQFF. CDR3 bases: TGTGCCAGCAGTTATTTTGCACCCCCGACGGATGAGCAGTTCTTC.

Written as DNA, the CDR3 is TGTGCCTGGAGTGTTGGCACAGATACGCAGTATTTT. This sequence encodes CAWSVGTDTQYF. The rearrangement joins TRBV30 to TRBJ2-3, with no clear D. Germline loops: CDR1 GTSNPN, CDR2 SVGIG (reference sequence). There are 12 residues in the CDR3. Trimming stripped 0 bases from V and 1 base from J, with 2 bases between.

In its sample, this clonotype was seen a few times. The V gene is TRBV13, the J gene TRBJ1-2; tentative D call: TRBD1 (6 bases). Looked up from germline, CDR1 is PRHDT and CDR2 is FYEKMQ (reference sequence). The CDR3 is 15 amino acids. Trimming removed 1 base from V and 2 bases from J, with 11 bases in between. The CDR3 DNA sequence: TGTGCCAGCAGCTTAGAAGGAGGACAGAACTATGGCTACACCTTC. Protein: CASSLEGGQNYGYTF.

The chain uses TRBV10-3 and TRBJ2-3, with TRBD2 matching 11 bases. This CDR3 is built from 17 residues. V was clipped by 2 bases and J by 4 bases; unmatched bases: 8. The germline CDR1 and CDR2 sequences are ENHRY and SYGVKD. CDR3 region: CAISEPVAGGPADTQYF. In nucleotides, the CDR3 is TGTGCCATCAGTGAGCCAGTAGCGGGGGGGCCCGCAGATACGCAGTATTTT.